This entry lists 17 T cell receptor beta chains sequenced from one sample in a study of monozygotic twins with inflammatory bowel disease. For each CDR3 protein, TCRdb gives one entry from its re-call of the 5' RACE reads, without DNA. This sample contains roughly 320,000 distinct CDR3 sequences. Sequenced material: blood. The receptors were gathered from a human donor with ulcerative colitis or Crohn's disease, or a healthy co-twin of an affected twin (not recorded which).

The J gene is TRBJ2-5, the V gene TRBV27. This CDR3 comprises 13 residues. Per germline, CDR1 MNHEY and CDR2 SMNVEV (reference sequence). The CDR3 here is CASSSWYQETQYF.

This chain joins TRBV29-1 and TRBJ2-3; TCRdb designates TRBD2, a call that cannot be tested without DNA. This CDR3 is 14 amino acids long. Germline assignment: CDR1 SQVTM and CDR2 ANQGSEA. This chain's CDR3 is CSVRTSGGTDTQYF.

The chain couples TRBV9 to TRBJ2-7; TCRdb calls TRBD2, which cannot be checked without DNA. The CDR3 has 16 amino acids. Germline-derived CDR1 and CDR2 are SGDLS and YYNGEE. Here the CDR3 reads CASSVATGSRNYEQYF.

CDR3 residues: CASKGWGNQHQHF. The gene calls are TRBV19 and TRBJ1-5. CDR3 length: 13 residues. CDR1 is LNHDA and CDR2 is SQIVND in the germline V gene (reference sequence).

The chain joins TRBV29-1 to TRBJ2-3; TCRdb outputs TRBD1, but without DNA this stays unchecked. CDR1 and CDR2 from the germline V gene are SQVTM and ANQGSEA. The CDR3 totals 14 residues. The chain's CDR3 is CSVDRDREADTQYF.

CDR3 in amino acids: CAWSVLAGVRNEQFF. The V gene is TRBV30, the J gene TRBJ2-1; no DNA is available, so the TRBD2 call from TCRdb remains unchecked. The germline V gene has CDR1 GTSNPN and CDR2 SVGIG (reference sequence). This CDR3 region has 15 residues.

This chain joins TRBV7-8 and TRBJ2-1; TCRdb selects TRBD2, and the lack of DNA leaves this call unchecked. Germline V gene data show CDR1 as SGHVS and CDR2 as FQNEAQ. CDR3 size: 18 residues. The CDR3 sequence is CASSPTSGGSRAYNEQFF.

The rearrangement uses TRBV24-1 and TRBJ2-2. Germline V gene lookup returns CDR1 KGHDR and CDR2 SFDVKD. CDR3 length: 16 residues. The CDR3 region is CATSDSRVSNTGELFF.

This CDR3 is CASSQALAGGTNEQFF. This chain links TRBV4-3 with TRBJ2-1; the D gene TCRdb calls, TRBD2, cannot be checked with no DNA. The CDR3 totals 16 residues. Germline V gene sequence: CDR1 LGHNA, CDR2 YSLEER.

The CDR3 reads CATSRDRAANEKLFF. V gene TRBV15 combines with J gene TRBJ1-4. The CDR3 is made up of 15 amino acids. Germline CDR1 and CDR2: LNHNV and YYDKDF (reference sequence). Combining the CDR3 with reference TRBV15 and TRBJ1-4 gives the whole variable domain DAMVIQNPRYQVTQFGKPVTLSCSQTLNHNVMYWYQQKSSQAPKLLFHYYDKDFNNEADTPDNFQSRRPNTSFCFLDIRSPGLGDTAMYLCATSRDRAANEKLFFGSGTQLSVL.

The CDR3 region is CASSETVEQFF. The chain uses TRBV7-9 and TRBJ2-1. The germline V gene encodes CDR1 SEHNR and CDR2 FQNEAQ (reference sequence). The CDR3 consists of 11 residues.

This rearrangement joins TRBV12-3 or TRBV12-4 to TRBJ1-1; TCRdb gives TRBD1 as the D gene, but with no DNA this cannot be confirmed. The CDR3 is made up of 13 amino acids. CDR3 region: CASSRGLITEAFF.

The V and J genes are TRBV11-2 and TRBJ2-2; TCRdb's D call, TRBD2, is unchecked because there is no DNA. CDR1 SGHAT and CDR2 FQNNGV come from the germline V gene. This CDR3 is 20 amino acids long. The CDR3 reads CASSFTTGLAGAGNTGELFF.

The V call is TRBV4-2, the J call TRBJ2-3; the D gene TCRdb calls, TRBD2, cannot be checked with no DNA. The CDR3 has 18 residues. The germline V gene has CDR1 LGHNA and CDR2 YNFKEQ. CDR3 protein: CASSHPEGGGGRTDTQYF.

V gene TRBV12-3 or TRBV12-4 combines with J gene TRBJ1-2; lacking DNA, the TRBD1 call made by TCRdb goes unchecked. CDR3 length: 14 amino acids. CDR3 loop: CASSLQRTFYGYTF.

The V call is TRBV7-9, the J call TRBJ2-1. The CDR3 has 12 residues. The germline V gene has CDR1 SEHNR and CDR2 FQNEAQ (reference sequence). The CDR3 spells CASSLDGYEQFF.

The chain joins TRBV20-1 to TRBJ2-5; the D call of TRBD1 rests on TCRdb alone, since no DNA is present to check it. This CDR3 is built from 13 residues. Per the germline V gene, CDR1 is DFQATT and CDR2 is SNEGSKA (reference sequence). CDR3: CSAPRQTQETQYF.